A selection of T cell receptor beta chains follows, all from one sample in a study of cytomegalovirus exposure and HLA in healthy donors. Measured with immunoSEQ multiplex PCR; TCRdb has only the in-frame clones, and not every one. The sample has just over 25,000 clones, approximately 70% seen once. Sequenced: PBMCs. These receptors came from a woman between 45 and 65 years old in good health and CMV-seronegative. The CDR3 runs from the conserved cysteine through the conserved F or W. Each record gives: clone size, D gene, V gene, J gene, CDR3 DNA, CDR3 protein. A D gene is named only where the DNA matches it firmly. Part of the rows lack a size; the others show once, few, many or a class for expanded clones.

clone_size: NA
d_call: TRBD1
v_call: TRBV6-5
j_call: TRBJ1-4
cdr3_nt: TGTGCCAGCAAGGGGGCCGGAGCAACTAATGAAAAACTGTTTTTT
cdr3_aa: CASKGAGATNEKLFF

clone_size: NA
d_call: NA
v_call: TRBV29-1
j_call: TRBJ2-1
cdr3_nt: TGCAGCGTTGAGGGCAGGCCCGTCTACAATGAGCAGTTCTTC
cdr3_aa: CSVEGRPVYNEQFF

clone_size: few
d_call: NA
v_call: TRBV28
j_call: TRBJ2-7
cdr3_nt: TGTGCCAGCTCCCTCTACGAGCAGTACTTC
cdr3_aa: CASSLYEQYF

clone_size: NA
d_call: NA
v_call: TRBV30
j_call: TRBJ2-2
cdr3_nt: TGTGCCGGATCTAGAGAGGCCTCCGGGGAGCTGTTTTTT
cdr3_aa: CAGSREASGELFF

clone_size: medium-sized
d_call: TRBD1
v_call: TRBV7-9
j_call: TRBJ1-4
cdr3_nt: TGTGCCAGCAGCTCGGACAGGGCCTGGAATGAAAAACTGTTTTTT
cdr3_aa: CASSSDRAWNEKLFF

clone_size: NA
d_call: NA
v_call: TRBV28
j_call: TRBJ1-1
cdr3_nt: TGTGCCAGCAGTTTAGACAGAAACACTGAAGCTTTCTTT
cdr3_aa: CASSLDRNTEAFF

clone_size: once
d_call: NA
v_call: TRBV7-4
j_call: TRBJ2-2
cdr3_nt: TGTGCCAGCACCAAATGGGAGCTGTTTTTT
cdr3_aa: CASTKWELFF

clone_size: medium-sized
d_call: NA
v_call: TRBV2
j_call: TRBJ2-1
cdr3_nt: TGTGCCAGCAGTGATACAGGCTCCTACAATGAGCAGTTCTTC
cdr3_aa: CASSDTGSYNEQFF

clone_size: NA
d_call: NA
v_call: TRBV25-1
j_call: TRBJ2-7
cdr3_nt: TGTGCCAGCAGTGACCCCGACTTGCAGTACTTC
cdr3_aa: CASSDPDLQYF

clone_size: NA
d_call: NA
v_call: TRBV29-1
j_call: TRBJ1-2
cdr3_nt: TGCAGCGTTGAATACAATGATGGCTACACCTTC
cdr3_aa: CSVEYNDGYTF

clone_size: NA
d_call: TRBD1
v_call: TRBV29-1
j_call: TRBJ2-1
cdr3_nt: TGCAGCGTTGAAGATCTTAGACAGGGGGGCATCGATGAGCAGTTCTTC
cdr3_aa: CSVEDLRQGGIDEQFF

clone_size: few
d_call: NA
v_call: TRBV6-1
j_call: TRBJ2-1
cdr3_nt: TGTGCCAGCAGCACTATGCTTGATGAGCAGTTCTTC
cdr3_aa: CASSTMLDEQFF

clone_size: NA
d_call: TRBD1
v_call: TRBV5-1
j_call: TRBJ1-6
cdr3_nt: TGCGCCAGCAGCTCCGAACCCCAGGGGGCTGGGTCACCCCTCCACTTT
cdr3_aa: CASSSEPQGAGSPLHF

clone_size: NA
d_call: NA
v_call: TRBV4-3
j_call: TRBJ2-1
cdr3_nt: TGCGCCAGCAGCCAAGATATGGGGGGACAGTACAATGAGCAGTTCTTC
cdr3_aa: CASSQDMGGQYNEQFF

clone_size: few
d_call: TRBD1
v_call: TRBV6-1
j_call: TRBJ1-5
cdr3_nt: TGTGCCAGCAGGGCGACAGGGACTCAGCCCCAGCATTTT
cdr3_aa: CASRATGTQPQHF

clone_size: NA
d_call: TRBD2
v_call: TRBV9
j_call: TRBJ2-5
cdr3_nt: TGTGCCAGCAGCCCCATGCCGGGGGGGCCAAAGGAGACCCAGTACTTC
cdr3_aa: CASSPMPGGPKETQYF

clone_size: NA
d_call: NA
v_call: TRBV7-9
j_call: TRBJ1-6
cdr3_nt: TGTGCCAGCAGCTTAGCGGCACAGTATTCACCCCTCCACTTT
cdr3_aa: CASSLAAQYSPLHF

clone_size: NA
d_call: NA
v_call: TRBV5-1
j_call: TRBJ2-5
cdr3_nt: TGCGCCAGCAGCTTTAGCGGTGAAGAGACCCAGTACTTC
cdr3_aa: CASSFSGEETQYF

clone_size: NA
d_call: NA
v_call: TRBV29-1
j_call: TRBJ1-1
cdr3_nt: TGCAGCGCGCCTGGAAGCGCTGGCACTGAAGCTTTCTTT
cdr3_aa: CSAPGSAGTEAFF

clone_size: NA
d_call: TRBD2
v_call: TRBV6-5
j_call: TRBJ2-1
cdr3_nt: TGTGCCAGCAGTACGGGACTAGCGTGGTATGAGCAGTTCTTC
cdr3_aa: CASSTGLAWYEQFF

clone_size: NA
d_call: NA
v_call: TRBV2
j_call: TRBJ1-5
cdr3_nt: TGTGCCAGTACCACAGGTTTCAATCAGCCCCAGCATTTT
cdr3_aa: CASTTGFNQPQHF

clone_size: once
d_call: TRBD1
v_call: TRBV7-8
j_call: TRBJ1-1
cdr3_nt: TGTGCCAGCAGCTTAGGATTTGGGGACAGTGAAGCTTTCTTT
cdr3_aa: CASSLGFGDSEAFF

clone_size: NA
d_call: NA
v_call: TRBV18
j_call: TRBJ1-5
cdr3_nt: TGTGCCAGCTCACCGGCGGGAGATCTTGATCAGCCCCAGCATTTT
cdr3_aa: CASSPAGDLDQPQHF

clone_size: NA
d_call: NA
v_call: TRBV10-3
j_call: TRBJ2-5
cdr3_nt: TGTGCCATCAGCCCTAGCGTGGCGGAGACCCAGTACTTC
cdr3_aa: CAISPSVAETQYF

clone_size: few
d_call: NA
v_call: TRBV7-8
j_call: TRBJ2-7
cdr3_nt: TGTGCCAGCAGCTTATTGGAGCTCGAGCAGTACTTC
cdr3_aa: CASSLLELEQYF

clone_size: NA
d_call: TRBD2
v_call: TRBV7-9
j_call: TRBJ2-5
cdr3_nt: TGTGCCAGCCTTGTAGCGGGGGGCCAAGAGACCCAGTACTTC
cdr3_aa: CASLVAGGQETQYF

clone_size: few
d_call: NA
v_call: TRBV6-5
j_call: TRBJ1-2
cdr3_nt: TGTGCCAGCAGTTACAGACAGGCAGGGGGCTACACCTTC
cdr3_aa: CASSYRQAGGYTF

clone_size: NA
d_call: NA
v_call: TRBV28
j_call: TRBJ1-1
cdr3_nt: TGTGCCAGCAGCCTCTTGACAGGTGAAGCTTTCTTT
cdr3_aa: CASSLLTGEAFF

clone_size: NA
d_call: NA
v_call: TRBV6-5
j_call: TRBJ2-7
cdr3_nt: TGTGCCAGCAGTTACTCGGGCAGGGGTGCCTACGAGCAGTACTTC
cdr3_aa: CASSYSGRGAYEQYF